The present TCR beta chain was sequenced within a study of OX40 agonist ivuxolimab in advanced cancers. Turning to the study itself: Treatment of patients was with ivuxolimab, an agonistic anti-OX40 (CD134) antibody.

In germline, CDR1 is SGHTA, CDR2 FQGNSA. The CDR3 totals 11 residues. The V end was cut by 4 bases, the J end by 6 bases, with 5 bases between. General study results and limits: Within 6 weeks, CD4+ and CD8+ blood T cells expanded clonally at 0.1 to 3.0 mg/kg.

Autoimmune disease history or systemic immunosuppression barred patients. Assay: immunoSEQ multiplex PCR; the TCRdb copy retains only in-frame clones and omits some. This sample has 79,000 or so clones, with 65% to 90% found just once. Notes on this clone: Its antigen is unidentified.

The sequencing used CD4+ or CD8+ T cells sorted from blood, collected in a trial of the OX40 agonist ivuxolimab. This chain uses TRBV7-2 with TRBJ2-3; D remains unclear. The source of this sequence is an adult with an advanced solid tumor such as melanoma, head and neck, liver or kidney cancer. CDR3 sequence: CASSSEDTQYF. CDR3 bases: TGTGCCAGCAGCTCCGAGGATACGCAGTATTTT.